The 10 T cell receptor beta chains presented below share a single source sample, sequenced in a study of T-cell reconstitution after alpha-beta-depleted transplantation in children. Preparation of the TCRbeta library used unique molecular identifiers. TCRdb called the PCR reads again in MiXCR, with one record for every CDR3 protein. The sample lists 150,000 to 250,000 distinct CDR3 sequences; roughly 6.3% were seen once. The sample consisted of PBMCs, taken before TCRalphabeta/CD19-depleted stem cell transplant. These receptors were obtained from a girl less than two years old with combined immunodeficiency, due to receive a stem cell transplant.

This clonotype was seen many times. The chain uses TRBV27 and TRBJ2-1, with 10 positions matching TRBD1. Germline V gives CDR1 MNHEY, CDR2 SMNVEV (reference sequence). The CDR3 covers 13 residues. The ends lost 6 bases at V and 8 bases at J; junction bases unmatched: 4. This CDR3 reads CASRDRGEDEQFF. The CDR3, as DNA: TGTGCCAGCAGGGACAGGGGGGAGGATGAGCAGTTCTTC.

Many counts were recorded for this clonotype. The chain employs TRBV7-2 and TRBJ2-7, with 7 nucleotides matching TRBD1. Germline trimming cut 5 bases from V and 2 bases from J; bases unmatched to any gene: 6. The CDR3 length is 14 residues. Germline-derived CDR1 and CDR2 are SGHTA and FQGNSA. The CDR3: CASSRGQATYEQYF. In nucleotides, the CDR3 is TGTGCCAGCAGCCGAGGACAGGCGACCTACGAGCAGTACTTC.

This clonotype was detected many times. This CDR3 is CASSQGTSGVYNEQFF. As DNA, the CDR3 is TGCGCCAGCAGCCAAGGGACTAGCGGGGTATACAATGAGCAGTTCTTC. The chain links TRBV4-3 to TRBJ2-1; 12 bases match TRBD2. Germline CDR1 is LGHNA and CDR2 is YSLEER. The CDR3 is 16 amino acids. V was pared by 1 base and J by 4 bases, with 2 bases of the junction left unmatched.

At least ten counts were recorded for this clonotype. The rearrangement uses TRBV7-2 and TRBJ2-2; 11 nucleotides match TRBD2. Trimming removed 5 bases from V and 2 bases from J; junction bases left unmatched: 7. This CDR3 contains 17 residues. Germline CDR1 and CDR2: SGHTA and FQGNSA. The CDR3: CASSPSLAGGNTGELFF. CDR3 DNA: TGTGCCAGCAGCCCCTCTCTAGCGGGAGGCAACACCGGGGAGCTGTTTTTT.

This clonotype was found many times. The genes are TRBV7-2 and TRBJ2-2; D is possibly TRBD2 (7 bases). V was clipped by 6 bases and J by 6 bases, with 11 bases between them. The germline V gene encodes CDR1 SGHTA and CDR2 FQGNSA. The CDR3 contains 13 residues. The CDR3 nucleotides are TGTGCCAGCAGGGGGGGGCCCTCCGGGGAGCTGTTTTTT. It yields the protein CASRGGPSGELFF. Drawing the rest from reference TRBV7-2 and TRBJ2-2, the complete variable domain is GAGVSQSPSNKVTEKGKDVELRCDPISGHTALYWYRQSLGQGLEFLIYFQGNSAPDKSGLPSDRFSAERTGGSVSTLTIQRTQQEDSAVYLCASRGGPSGELFFGEGSRLTVL.

This clonotype was detected ten times or more. The chain couples TRBV13 to TRBJ2-7; 12 bases fit TRBD2. V lost 4 bases and J lost 5; bases outside the gene matches: 6. Per germline, CDR1 PRHDT and CDR2 FYEKMQ (reference sequence). CDR3 length: 15 residues. The DNA for the CDR3 is TGTGCCAGCAGCTCCCGACTAGCGGGAGCGCACGAGCAGTACTTC. Translated: CASSSRLAGAHEQYF.

This clonotype was recorded many times. The V and J genes are TRBV5-1 and TRBJ2-3; D remains ambiguous. The V end lost 0 bases, the J end lost 2 bases, and 7 bases lay between the germline ends. The CDR3 spans 14 residues. Germline assignment: CDR1 SGHRS and CDR2 YFSETQ. The CDR3 coding sequence is TGCGCCAGCAGCTTGGTCCAGCTCACAGATACGCAGTATTTT. Its translation: CASSLVQLTDTQYF.

This clonotype has a count of ten or more. The limits of the CDR3 on the DNA are not certain, so only TCRdb's listed CDR3 is given. The CDR3 reads CSVRTVGQGSLVF. The V and J genes are TRBV29-1 and TRBJ2-3; the table's D call, TRBD1, was not checked against the DNA. Termini included, the CDR3 measures 13 amino acids. The V gene's germline CDR1 is SQVTM and CDR2 ANQGSEA.

The chain couples TRBV4-2 to TRBJ2-1; 11 bases match TRBD2. Germline assignment: CDR1 LGHNA and CDR2 YNFKEQ. After removal of 4 bases from V and 7 bases from J, the junction contained 15 bases not matched to a gene. The CDR3 extends over 18 amino acids. The DNA of the CDR3 is TGTGCCAGCAGCCCACTCGTGTCCGCTAGCGGGAGGCAAAATGAGCAGTTCTTC. This encodes CASSPLVSASGRQNEQFF.

This clonotype was seen many times. V usage is TRBV7-9 and J usage is TRBJ2-7; 7 positions agree with TRBD1. CDR1 is SEHNR, CDR2 FQNEAQ, per germline (reference sequence). This CDR3 has 13 amino acids. V gave up 5 bases and J gave up 7 bases; unmatched junction bases: 8. The CDR3 reads CASSVTGVGEQYF. CDR3 coding DNA: TGTGCCAGCAGCGTAACAGGGGTAGGAGAGCAGTACTTC.